Each of the 3 T cell receptor beta chains below was sequenced from the same sample in a study of OX40 agonist ivuxolimab in advanced cancers. Library prep was done by the immunoSEQ multiplex PCR assay. This immuneACCESS table, as held by TCRdb, lists in-frame sequences with V and J called but not all clones. Of the missing ones, under half trace to an unresolved V gene in checked studies; the others have no known cause. For this sample there are some 65,000 clones; around 90% appear just once. The ten largest clonotypes hold 0.3% to 0.45% of the sample. Sample: CD4+ or CD8+ T cells sorted from blood, taken in a trial of the OX40 agonist ivuxolimab. The receptors were gathered from an adult with an advanced solid tumor such as melanoma, head and neck, liver or kidney cancer.

This chain links TRBV9 with TRBJ1-5, with TRBD1 as a possible D gene (5 bases). The CDR3 length is 16 residues. CDR1 and CDR2 (germline): SGDLS, YYNGEE. V was shortened by 0 bases and J by 6 bases, with 16 bases between the two germline ends. The CDR3 DNA reads as TGTGCCAGCAGCGTAGTGGGCAGGGACCTGGTTCAGCCCCAGCATTTT. Its translation is CASSVVGRDLVQPQHF.

The chain has TRBV6-1 and TRBJ1-1; weak D call: TRBD1 (6 bases). Deletions cut 9 bases from V and 2 bases from J, with 16 bases between. In germline, CDR1 is MNHNS, CDR2 SASEGT. The CDR3 runs to 14 residues. The CDR3 coding sequence is TGTGCCAGTTTCCCCGGGACACCTAACACTGAAGCTTTCTTT. Residues: CASFPGTPNTEAFF.

The CDR3 region is CASSLGSRSGRGEQYF. DNA for the CDR3: TGTGCCAGCAGCTTGGGCAGCAGGAGTGGCCGAGGCGAGCAGTACTTC. This chain joins TRBV5-8 and TRBJ2-5, with D uncertain. The DNA end favors TRBJ2-7, so the J call may be wrong. This CDR3 region has 16 residues. Germline V lookup: CDR1 SGHTS, CDR2 YDEGEE.